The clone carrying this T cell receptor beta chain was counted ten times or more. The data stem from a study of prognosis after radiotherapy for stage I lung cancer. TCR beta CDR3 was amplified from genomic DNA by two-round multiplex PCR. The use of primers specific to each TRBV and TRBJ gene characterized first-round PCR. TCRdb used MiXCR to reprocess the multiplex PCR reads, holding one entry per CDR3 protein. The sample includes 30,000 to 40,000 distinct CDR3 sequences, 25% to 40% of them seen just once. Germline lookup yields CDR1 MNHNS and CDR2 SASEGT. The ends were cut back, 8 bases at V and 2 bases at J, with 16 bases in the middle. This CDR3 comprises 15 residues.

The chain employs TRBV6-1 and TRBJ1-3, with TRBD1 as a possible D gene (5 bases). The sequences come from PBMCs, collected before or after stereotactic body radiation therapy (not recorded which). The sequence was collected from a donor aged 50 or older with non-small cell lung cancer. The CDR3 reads CASHRGGFAGNTIYF. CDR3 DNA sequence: TGTGCCAGCCACCGGGGGGGGTTTGCTGGAAACACCATATATTTT.